This TCR beta chain was recovered during a study of cytotoxic CD8 clonotypes in ibrutinib-treated CLL. Whole-study results and caveats: Few clonotypes were public, and these shrank or held steady under treatment. Clonality increased at ibrutinib response, then returned toward baseline at progression.

Assay used: immunoSEQ multiplex PCR; TCRdb lists only in-frame clones, some missing. The sample lists 65,000 to 80,000 clones, roughly 83% seen once, with approximately 35% in the top ten. On this clone itself: Its antigen is still unknown.

This specimen consisted of PBMCs, obtained after 24 months of ibrutinib treatment. The receptor's source is a human donor with chronic lymphocytic leukemia.

Here the CDR3 DNA reads TGTGCCTGGAGTCCGAAGCGCGGTAGTGGCAATCAGCCCCAGCATTTT. Translation gives CAWSPKRGSGNQPQHF. This chain joins TRBV30 and TRBJ1-5; D not resolved. The germline V gene has CDR1 GTSNPN and CDR2 SVGIG (reference sequence). The CDR3 is 16 residues long. Between the trimmed V and J ends, which lost 2 bases and 2 bases, there was a span of 16 bases.